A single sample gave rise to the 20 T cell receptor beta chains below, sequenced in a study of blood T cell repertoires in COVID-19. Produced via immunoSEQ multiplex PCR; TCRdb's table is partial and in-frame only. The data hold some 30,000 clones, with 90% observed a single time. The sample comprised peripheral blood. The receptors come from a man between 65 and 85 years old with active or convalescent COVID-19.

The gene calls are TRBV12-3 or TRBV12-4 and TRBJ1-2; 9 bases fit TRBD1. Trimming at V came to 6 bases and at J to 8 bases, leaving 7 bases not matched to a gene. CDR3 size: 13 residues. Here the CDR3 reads CASSFTGGLGYTF. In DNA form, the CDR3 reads TGTGCCAGCAGCTTTACAGGGGGCCTAGGCTACACCTTC.

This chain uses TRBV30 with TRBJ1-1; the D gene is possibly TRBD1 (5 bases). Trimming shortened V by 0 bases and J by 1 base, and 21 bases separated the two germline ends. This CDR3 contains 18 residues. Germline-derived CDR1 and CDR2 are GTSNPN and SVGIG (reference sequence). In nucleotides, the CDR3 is TGTGCCTGGAGTGTCCCCCCGGGGGATTTTAGGGGGAACACTGAAGCTTTCTTT. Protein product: CAWSVPPGDFRGNTEAFF.

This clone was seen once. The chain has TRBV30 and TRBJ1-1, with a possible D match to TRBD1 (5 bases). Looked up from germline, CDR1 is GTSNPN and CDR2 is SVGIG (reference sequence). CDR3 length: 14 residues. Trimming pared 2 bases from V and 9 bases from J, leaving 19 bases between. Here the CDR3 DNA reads TGTGCCTGGAGTACGGGAGGGCCCGGGGGAAAAGCTTTCTTT. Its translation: CAWSTGGPGGKAFF.

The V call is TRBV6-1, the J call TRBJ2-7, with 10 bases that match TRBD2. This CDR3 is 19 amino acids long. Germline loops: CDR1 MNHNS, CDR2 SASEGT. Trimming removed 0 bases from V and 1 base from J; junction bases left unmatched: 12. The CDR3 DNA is TGTGCCAGCAGTGAAGCCCTAGCGGGAGTGGTCCCGGTATCCTACGAGCAGTACGTC. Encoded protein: CASSEALAGVVPVSYEQYV.

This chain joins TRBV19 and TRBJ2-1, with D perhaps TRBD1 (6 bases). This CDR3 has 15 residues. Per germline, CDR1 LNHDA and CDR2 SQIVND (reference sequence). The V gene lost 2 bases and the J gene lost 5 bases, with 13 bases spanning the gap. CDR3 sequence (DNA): TGTGCCAGTAGTATACAGGGGACGTCAAACAATGAGCAGTTCTTC. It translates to CASSIQGTSNNEQFF.

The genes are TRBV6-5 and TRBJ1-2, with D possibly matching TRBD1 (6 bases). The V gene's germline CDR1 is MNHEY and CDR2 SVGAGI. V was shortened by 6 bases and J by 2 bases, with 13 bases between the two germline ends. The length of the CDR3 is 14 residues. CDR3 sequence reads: CASRESGQNYGYTF. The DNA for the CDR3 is TGTGCCAGCAGGGAGAGCGGACAGAACTATGGCTACACCTTC.

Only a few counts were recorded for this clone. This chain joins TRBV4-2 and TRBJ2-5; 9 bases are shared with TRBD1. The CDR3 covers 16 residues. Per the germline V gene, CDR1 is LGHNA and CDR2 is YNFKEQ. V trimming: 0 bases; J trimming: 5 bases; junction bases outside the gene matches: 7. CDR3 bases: TGTGCCAGCAGCCAAGACACAGGGGGCGCATCCGAGACCCAGTACTTC. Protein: CASSQDTGGASETQYF.

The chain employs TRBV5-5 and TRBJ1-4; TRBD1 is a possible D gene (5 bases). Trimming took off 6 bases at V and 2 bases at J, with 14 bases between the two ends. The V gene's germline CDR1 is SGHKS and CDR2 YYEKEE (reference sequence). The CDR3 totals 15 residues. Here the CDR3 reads CASIPGWGTNEKLFF. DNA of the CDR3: TGTGCCAGCATCCCCGGGTGGGGCACTAATGAAAAACTGTTTTTT.

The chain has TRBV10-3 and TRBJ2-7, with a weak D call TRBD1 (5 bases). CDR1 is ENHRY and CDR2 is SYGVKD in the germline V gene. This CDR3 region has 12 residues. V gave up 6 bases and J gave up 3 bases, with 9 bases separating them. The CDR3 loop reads CAISSTDYEQYF. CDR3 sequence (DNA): TGTGCCATCAGCTCGACAGACTACGAGCAGTACTTC.

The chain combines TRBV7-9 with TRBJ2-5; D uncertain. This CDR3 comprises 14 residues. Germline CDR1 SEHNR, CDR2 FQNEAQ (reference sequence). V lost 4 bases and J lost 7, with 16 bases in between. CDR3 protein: CASSSTETLGTQYF. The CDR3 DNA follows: TGTGCCAGCAGCTCGACTGAAACCCTAGGGACCCAGTACTTC.

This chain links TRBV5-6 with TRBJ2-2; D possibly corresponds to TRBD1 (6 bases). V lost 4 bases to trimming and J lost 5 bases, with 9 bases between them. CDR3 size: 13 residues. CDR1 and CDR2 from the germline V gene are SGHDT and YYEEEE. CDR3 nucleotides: TGTGCCAGCAGCCTTACAGGGACCGGGGAGCTGTTTTTT. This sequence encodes CASSLTGTGELFF.

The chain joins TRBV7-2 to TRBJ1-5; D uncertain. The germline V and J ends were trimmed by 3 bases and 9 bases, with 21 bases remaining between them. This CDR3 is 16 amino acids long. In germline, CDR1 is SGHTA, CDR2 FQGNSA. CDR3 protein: CASSFNLSQQAMPQHF. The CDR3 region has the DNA TGTGCCAGCAGCTTTAATCTGAGCCAGCAGGCGATGCCCCAGCATTTT.

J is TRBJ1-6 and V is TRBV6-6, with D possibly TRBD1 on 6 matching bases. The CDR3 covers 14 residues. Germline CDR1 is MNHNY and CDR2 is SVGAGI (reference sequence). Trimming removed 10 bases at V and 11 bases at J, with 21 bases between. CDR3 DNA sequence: TGTGCCACTAAGAACCGGGACAACGGAGCACCCCTCCACTTT. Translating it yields CATKNRDNGAPLHF.

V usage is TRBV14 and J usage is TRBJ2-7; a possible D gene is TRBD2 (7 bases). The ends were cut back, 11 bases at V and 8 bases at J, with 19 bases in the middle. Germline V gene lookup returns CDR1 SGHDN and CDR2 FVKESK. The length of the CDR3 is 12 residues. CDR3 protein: CASLKGGSQQYV. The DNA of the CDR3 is TGTGCCTCTCTCAAGGGGGGGTCTCAGCAGTACGTC.

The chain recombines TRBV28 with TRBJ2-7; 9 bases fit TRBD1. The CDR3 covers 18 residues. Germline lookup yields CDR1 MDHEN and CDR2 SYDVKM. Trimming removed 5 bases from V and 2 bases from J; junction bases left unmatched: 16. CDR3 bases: TGTGCCAGCAGTCCCAACGGACCTGGACAGGGGCGGACCTACGAGCAGTACGTC. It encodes CASSPNGPGQGRTYEQYV.

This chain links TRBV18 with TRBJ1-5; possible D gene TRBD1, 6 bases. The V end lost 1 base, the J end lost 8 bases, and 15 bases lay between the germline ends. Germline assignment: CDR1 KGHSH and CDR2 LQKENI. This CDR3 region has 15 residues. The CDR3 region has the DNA TGTGCCAGCTCACCACGGCGGAGTCCAGGGGAGCCCCAGCATTTT. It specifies CASSPRRSPGEPQHF. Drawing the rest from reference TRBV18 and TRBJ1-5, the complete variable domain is NAGVMQNPRHLVRRRGQEARLRCSPMKGHSHVYWYRQLPEEGLKFMVYLQKENIIDESGMPKERFSAEFPKEGPSILRIQQVVRGDSAAYFCASSPRRSPGEPQHFGDGTRLSIL.

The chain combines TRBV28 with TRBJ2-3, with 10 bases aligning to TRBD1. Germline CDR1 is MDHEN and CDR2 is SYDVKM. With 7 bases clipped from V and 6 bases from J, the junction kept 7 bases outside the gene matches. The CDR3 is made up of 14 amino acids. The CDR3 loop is CASTPGQGWDTQYF. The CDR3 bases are TGTGCCAGCACCCCGGGACAGGGGTGGGATACGCAGTATTTT.

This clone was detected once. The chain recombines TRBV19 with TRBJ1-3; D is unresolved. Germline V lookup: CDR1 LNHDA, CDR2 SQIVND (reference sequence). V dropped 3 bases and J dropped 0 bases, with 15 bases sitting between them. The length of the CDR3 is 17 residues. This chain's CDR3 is CASSIAFVTSSGNTIYF. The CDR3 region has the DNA TGTGCCAGTAGTATCGCTTTTGTGACTAGCTCTGGAAACACCATATATTTT.

CDR3 residues: CATGQASEKLFF. CDR3 bases: TGTGCCACGGGACAGGCTAGTGAAAAACTGTTTTTT. The chain has TRBV10-3 and TRBJ1-4, with 8 positions matching TRBD1. Germline V gives CDR1 ENHRY, CDR2 SYGVKD. The trim removed 10 bases at V and 7 bases at J, leaving 5 bases unmatched. The CDR3 loop spans 12 amino acids.

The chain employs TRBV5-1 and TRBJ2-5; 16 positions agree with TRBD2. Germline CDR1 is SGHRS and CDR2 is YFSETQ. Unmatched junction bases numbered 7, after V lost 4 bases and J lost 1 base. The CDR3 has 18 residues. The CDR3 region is CASSGGTSGGAFQETQYF. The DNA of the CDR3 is TGCGCCAGCAGCGGAGGGACTAGCGGGGGGGCATTCCAAGAGACCCAGTACTTC.